This record looks at one T cell receptor beta chain sequence and its context. V dropped 3 bases and J dropped 4 bases, with 9 bases sitting between them. The CDR3 is 13 residues long. From germline, CDR1 is SEHNR and CDR2 FQNEAQ (reference sequence). Sequenced by immunoSEQ multiplex PCR; TCRdb stores in-frame clones only, minus some. This table has about 200,000 clones, about nine tenths appearing once. The data belong to a study of control samples from healthy donors and cancer patients. The sample taken for sequencing was blood. This TCR was recovered from a man in his thirties or forties in good health. The chain joins TRBV7-9 to TRBJ1-1, with D uncertain. The CDR3 DNA reads TGTGCCAGCAGCTTTAGCGCGGGCACTGAAGCTTTCTTT. Amino acid sequence: CASSFSAGTEAFF. Filled out from reference TRBV7-9 and TRBJ1-1, the complete variable domain reads DTGVSQNPRHKITKRGQNVTFRCDPISEHNRLYWYRQTLGQGPEFLTYFQNEAQLEKSRLLSDRFSAERPKGSFSTLEIQRTEQGDSAMYLCASSFSAGTEAFFGQGTRLTVV.